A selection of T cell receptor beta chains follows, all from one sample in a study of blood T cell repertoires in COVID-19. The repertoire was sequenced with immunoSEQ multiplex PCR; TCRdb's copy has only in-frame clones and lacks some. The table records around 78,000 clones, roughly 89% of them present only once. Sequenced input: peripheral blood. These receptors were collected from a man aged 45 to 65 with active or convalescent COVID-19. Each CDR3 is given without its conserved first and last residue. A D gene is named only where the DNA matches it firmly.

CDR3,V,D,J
ASSLDTGYEQY,TRBV5-1,NA,TRBJ2-7
ASSLAQGTEAF,TRBV7-9,NA,TRBJ1-1
SASSGQDYTGELF,TRBV20-1,TRBD1,TRBJ2-2
ASSSYPAGGMYEQY,TRBV7-9,TRBD2,TRBJ2-7
ASSSRLAGDSDTQY,TRBV19,TRBD2,TRBJ2-3
ASSQGTQGVPGANVLT,TRBV4-1,NA,TRBJ2-6
ASRPDRQFNEQF,TRBV19,TRBD1,TRBJ2-1
ASSVEGDRYNEQF,TRBV9,NA,TRBJ2-1
ASSFSGINEKLF,TRBV5-5,NA,TRBJ1-4
SASRDRKSEQY,TRBV29-1,TRBD1,TRBJ2-7
ASSPGSGPAGNYGYT,TRBV27,NA,TRBJ1-2
ASSVAGGGAGEQY,TRBV9,TRBD2,TRBJ2-7
ASSPTTGTQPQH,TRBV4-1,TRBD1,TRBJ1-5
ASGRDSDYNEQF,TRBV5-8,NA,TRBJ2-1
ASSLRLAGGMETQY,TRBV7-2,TRBD2,TRBJ2-5
ASSFSDRGGELF,TRBV5-6,NA,TRBJ2-2
ASSFSPGTTEAF,TRBV5-4,NA,TRBJ1-1
ASTPGGETQY,TRBV25-1,NA,TRBJ2-5
ASSYSTGTYEQY,TRBV6-5,NA,TRBJ2-7
ASRQGPTDTQY,TRBV7-8,NA,TRBJ2-3
ASSSPLAGKYEQY,TRBV7-2,TRBD2,TRBJ2-7
ASSLEWEHGELF,TRBV7-9,NA,TRBJ2-2
ASSGTSGSSYNEQF,TRBV18,TRBD2,TRBJ2-1
ASSIGTGDKASGNTIY,TRBV5-1,TRBD1,TRBJ1-3
AFAASGIKLSGANVLT,TRBV30,NA,TRBJ2-6
ASGTGRETQY,TRBV5-4,TRBD1,TRBJ2-5
ASSQLAGVDEQY,TRBV14,TRBD2,TRBJ2-7
ASGRDRGNTEAF,TRBV2,TRBD1,TRBJ1-1
ASSLLPSGGDTDTQY,TRBV5-1,TRBD2,TRBJ2-3
ASSPRGDRGYNEQF,TRBV7-2,TRBD1,TRBJ2-1
ASSVPGRPSGMAGYEQY,TRBV10-2,TRBD2,TRBJ2-7
ASSSRDRGQDTQY,TRBV4-2,TRBD1,TRBJ2-3
ASSQTLVSSGGYQETQY,TRBV3-1/TRBV3-2,TRBD2,TRBJ2-5
ASRLQGAKETQY,TRBV6-5,TRBD1,TRBJ2-5
ATSDYSGGMETQY,TRBV24-1,TRBD2,TRBJ2-5
ATSGTGQGALETQY,TRBV24-1,TRBD1,TRBJ2-5
SVPGGTDYNEQF,TRBV29-1,NA,TRBJ2-1
ASGPGGEPYEQY,TRBV27,TRBD1,TRBJ2-7
ASSQDLQPNYGYT,TRBV14,NA,TRBJ1-2
ASSQEGTGGEKLF,TRBV4-1,TRBD1,TRBJ1-4
ATTDRSKSTETQY,TRBV19,TRBD1,TRBJ2-3
ASSRVSGAGELF,TRBV3-1/TRBV3-2,NA,TRBJ2-2
ASSGFGQPQH,TRBV19,NA,TRBJ1-5
ASSLSGFRTGELF,TRBV5-1,NA,TRBJ2-2
ASSQDGQIQETQY,TRBV14,NA,TRBJ2-5
ASSHRQGAKSPLH,TRBV27,TRBD1,TRBJ1-6
ASKLLGAEAF,TRBV19,NA,TRBJ1-1